Listed here are 20 T cell receptor beta chains from one sample, sequenced in a study of shared clonotypes between healthy human individuals. Repertoires were generated with immunoSEQ multiplex PCR, while TCRdb's copy carries only in-frame clones and drops some. The sample comprises 2 million to 2.5 million clones, approximately 94% of which are singletons, and 0.13% rests with the top ten. The specimen was naive CD4+ T cells sorted from blood. Regarding subset: CD45RA+ positively selected. The receptors derive from a man between 18 and 29 years old in good health.

The V call is TRBV10-3, the J call TRBJ1-1; 9 bases are shared with TRBD1. The CDR3 consists of 14 residues. V was pared by 6 bases and J by 4 bases, with 6 bases of the junction left unmatched. CDR1 ENHRY and CDR2 SYGVKD come from the germline V gene. The chain's CDR3 is CAIRDGQGPTEAFF. In nucleotides, the CDR3 is TGTGCCATCAGGGACGGACAGGGGCCCACTGAAGCTTTCTTT.

The chain recombines TRBV7-2 with TRBJ2-1; D unresolved. V lost 3 bases and J lost 4, with 7 bases in between. The CDR3 extends over 13 amino acids. Germline V CDR1 and CDR2: SGHTA, FQGNSA. Here the CDR3 DNA reads TGTGCCAGCAGCTTTGAGGTGTACAATGAGCAGTTCTTC. This gives the protein CASSFEVYNEQFF.

In this sample, this clone turned up once. The chain employs TRBV4-1 and TRBJ2-5; 9 positions match TRBD2. Trimming removed 3 bases from V and 5 bases from J; junction bases left unmatched: 4. The CDR3 loop spans 14 amino acids. CDR1 MGHRA and CDR2 YSYEKL come from the germline V gene. The DNA for the CDR3 is TGCGCCAGCAGCCAGGAAGGACTAGCGGAGACCCAGTACTTC. Protein product: CASSQEGLAETQYF.

V usage is TRBV9 and J usage is TRBJ2-5, with D possibly TRBD1 on 6 matching bases. Trimming removed 3 bases at V and 5 bases at J, with 11 bases between. CDR3 length: 13 residues. Germline lookup yields CDR1 SGDLS and CDR2 YYNGEE. CDR3 bases: TGTGCCAGCAGCGCCACAGGGAAGGAGACCCAGTACTTC. Translating it yields CASSATGKETQYF.

This sequence joins TRBV29-1 and TRBJ2-2, with a tentative D call TRBD2 (6 bases). V lost 0 bases and J lost 5, with 16 bases in between. The CDR3 extends over 16 amino acids. The germline V gene encodes CDR1 SQVTM and CDR2 ANQGSEA. The CDR3 loop reads CSVEDRRDPSTGELFF. The CDR3 nucleotides are TGCAGCGTTGAAGATCGGAGGGATCCGAGTACCGGGGAGCTGTTTTTT.

This chain links TRBV28 with TRBJ2-5; TRBD1 matches 9 bases. Trimming took 5 bases from V and 5 from J; bases not matched to a gene: 9. The CDR3 contains 15 residues. Germline V gives CDR1 MDHEN, CDR2 SYDVKM. CDR3 region: CASSPRDRVGETQYF. Written as DNA, the CDR3 is TGTGCCAGCAGTCCCCGGGACAGGGTGGGGGAGACCCAGTACTTC.

This chain uses TRBV7-2 with TRBJ2-2; no clear D gene. CDR3 length: 15 amino acids. Germline loops: CDR1 SGHTA, CDR2 FQGNSA. Trimming took 2 bases from V and 1 from J, leaving 8 bases between them. The CDR3 region has the DNA TGTGCCAGCAGCTTATGGACGGTGAACACCGGGGAGCTGTTTTTT. This encodes CASSLWTVNTGELFF.

The chain carries TRBV7-2 and TRBJ2-1; 14 positions match TRBD2. Germline-derived CDR1 and CDR2 are SGHTA and FQGNSA. The ends lost 1 base at V and 4 bases at J; junction bases unmatched: 3. The CDR3 consists of 17 residues. This CDR3 reads CASSLGGLAGGYNEQFF. CDR3 nucleotide sequence: TGTGCCAGCAGCTTAGGCGGACTAGCGGGAGGATACAATGAGCAGTTCTTC.

The chain couples TRBV7-2 to TRBJ2-2; D possibly corresponds to TRBD1 (5 bases). Per germline, CDR1 SGHTA and CDR2 FQGNSA. V lost 7 bases and J lost 1, with 13 bases in between. The length of the CDR3 is 15 residues. The CDR3 DNA sequence: TGTGCCAGCACCTCCCCGACAGAGAACACCGGGGAGCTGTTTTTT. As protein: CASTSPTENTGELFF. Using reference TRBV7-2 and TRBJ2-2 for the parts outside the CDR3, the full variable domain is GAGVSQSPSNKVTEKGKDVELRCDPISGHTALYWYRQSLGQGLEFLIYFQGNSAPDKSGLPSDRFSAERTGGSVSTLTIQRTQQEDSAVYLCASTSPTENTGELFFGEGSRLTVL.

The V and J genes are TRBV6-5 and TRBJ2-2; D is possibly TRBD1 (6 bases). Germline V gene sequence: CDR1 MNHEY, CDR2 SVGAGI. The V end was cut by 11 bases, the J end by 1 base, with 11 bases between. The CDR3 extends over 13 amino acids. CDR3 protein: CAVGAENTGELFF. DNA of the CDR3: TGTGCCGTGGGGGCGGAGAACACCGGGGAGCTGTTTTTT.

This chain uses TRBV2 with TRBJ2-7; D might be TRBD1 or TRBD2, each matching 5 bases. CDR3 length: 15 residues. The germline gives CDR1 SNHLY, CDR2 FYNNEI. The V end lost 2 bases, the J end lost 2 bases, and 13 bases lay between the germline ends. The CDR3 DNA follows: TGTGCCAGCAGTGAATCAGGGACGGATGCCTACGAGCAGTACTTC. It encodes CASSESGTDAYEQYF.

The table lists this clone with a few counts. The chain joins TRBV10-1 to TRBJ1-5; no firm D call. Germline CDR1 is WNHNN and CDR2 is SYGVQD (reference sequence). This CDR3 is 15 amino acids long. V shed 5 bases and J shed 5 bases, with 16 bases lying between them. DNA of the CDR3: TGCGCCAGCAGTTCGGATCCTCGCGGACATCAGCCCCAGCATTTT. It codes for CASSSDPRGHQPQHF.

The J gene is TRBJ1-5, the V gene TRBV2; no reliable D call. The CDR3 is made up of 15 amino acids. Trimming removed 6 bases at V and 5 bases at J, with 17 bases between. Germline V gene data show CDR1 as SNHLY and CDR2 as FYNNEI. The DNA of the CDR3 is TGTGCCAGCAGCCTTCTCGGACGGGGAGATCAGCCCCAGCATTTT. Translating gives CASSLLGRGDQPQHF.

This chain joins TRBV6-1 and TRBJ2-5; TRBD1 matches 7 bases. The CDR3 has 13 residues. CDR1 is MNHNS and CDR2 is SASEGT in the germline V gene. The trim removed 7 bases at V and 6 bases at J, leaving 8 bases unmatched. The CDR3 loop reads CASTAETGQTQYF. The CDR3, as DNA: TGTGCCAGCACCGCCGAGACAGGGCAGACCCAGTACTTC.

The chain links TRBV19 to TRBJ2-1; 10 bases are a match to TRBD2. Trimming took 5 bases from V and 2 from J; bases not matched to a gene: 3. The CDR3 loop spans 15 amino acids. Germline V gene lookup returns CDR1 LNHDA and CDR2 SQIVND (reference sequence). Written as DNA, the CDR3 is TGTGCCAGTAGTTTAGCGGGAGGCGCCTACAATGAGCAGTTCTTC. Its translation is CASSLAGGAYNEQFF.

This clone has a single count. The rearrangement joins TRBV6-6 to TRBJ2-1; D is ambiguous. The CDR3 runs 13 residues. Trimming stripped 0 bases from V and 8 bases from J, with 8 bases between. The germline CDR1 and CDR2 sequences are MNHNY and SVGAGI (reference sequence). The CDR3 nucleotides read TGTGCCAGCAGTTACTCGAGGTACGATGAGCAGTTCTTC. Its translation is CASSYSRYDEQFF.

The rearrangement links TRBV11-2 to TRBJ2-3; the match to TRBD2 covers 9 bases. This CDR3 is 14 amino acids long. V trimming: 5 bases; J trimming: 2 bases; junction bases outside the gene matches: 2. Germline CDR1 SGHAT, CDR2 FQNNGV. CDR3 in DNA: TGTGCCAGCAGCAGACTAGCGGCCACAGATACGCAGTATTTT. This codes for CASSRLAATDTQYF.

This chain links TRBV15 with TRBJ1-5, with 9 bases lining up with TRBD1. CDR1 is LNHNV and CDR2 is YYDKDF in the germline V gene (reference sequence). The CDR3 runs to 18 residues. The trim removed 0 bases at V and 0 bases at J, leaving 6 bases unmatched. The CDR3 DNA follows: TGTGCCACCAGCAGAGATCTCCGGGACAGGGTTAGCAATCAGCCCCAGCATTTT. Amino acid sequence: CATSRDLRDRVSNQPQHF.

This clone was seen a few times. Other DNA sequences in this sample translate to the same CDR3. The chain employs TRBV15 and TRBJ2-7; D is undetermined. Per germline, CDR1 LNHNV and CDR2 YYDKDF (reference sequence). The V end lost 1 base, the J end lost 0 bases, and 4 bases lay between the germline ends. CDR3 size: 13 residues. The CDR3 nucleotides read TGTGCCACCAGCAGAGGGGACTCCTACGAGCAGTACTTC. This codes for CATSRGDSYEQYF. The whole variable domain, filled in from reference TRBV15 and TRBJ2-7, reads DAMVIQNPRYQVTQFGKPVTLSCSQTLNHNVMYWYQQKSSQAPKLLFHYYDKDFNNEADTPDNFQSRRPNTSFCFLDIRSPGLGDTAMYLCATSRGDSYEQYFGPGTRLTVT.

J is TRBJ2-5 and V is TRBV29-1, with a weak D call TRBD1 (6 bases). The CDR3 sequence is 12 residues long. Looked up from germline, CDR1 is SQVTM and CDR2 is ANQGSEA. Trimming cost V 5 bases and J 5 bases, with 12 bases left between them. The CDR3 spells CSVSGTMETQYF. The CDR3 coding sequence is TGCAGCGTTTCCGGGACAATGGAGACCCAGTACTTC.